Listed below are T cell receptor beta chains from one sample, sequenced in a study of OX40 agonist ivuxolimab in advanced cancers. Sequenced by immunoSEQ multiplex PCR; TCRdb stores in-frame clones only, minus some. Of over 10,000 clones detected, just under 90% appear once; the ten largest clones hold about 52%. The sequencing used CD4+ or CD8+ T cells sorted from blood, collected in a trial of the OX40 agonist ivuxolimab. These receptors were taken from an adult with an advanced solid tumor such as melanoma, head and neck, liver or kidney cancer. Both conserved end residues are part of each CDR3. A D gene is named only where the DNA matches it firmly. The size entry is marked missing in some rows and otherwise reads once, few, many or a size class.

J: TRBJ1-6
V: TRBV29-1
size: -
D: -
DNA: TGCAGCGAACAAGGGGGGTTCTATAATTCACCCCTCCACTTT
CDR3: CSEQGGFYNSPLHF

J: TRBJ1-1
V: TRBV28
size: medium-sized
D: -
DNA: TGTGCCAGCAGTTTTACCACTGAAGCTTTCTTT
CDR3: CASSFTTEAFF

J: TRBJ2-1
V: TRBV29-1
size: -
D: -
DNA: TGCAGCGTTCCTTCTAGCGCCGAGCAGTTCTTC
CDR3: CSVPSSAEQFF

J: TRBJ1-2
V: TRBV28
size: -
D: TRBD1
DNA: TGTGCCAGCAGTTTGAGGGGGCGGGACTATGGCTACACCTTC
CDR3: CASSLRGRDYGYTF

J: TRBJ2-5
V: TRBV28
size: -
D: TRBD2
DNA: TGTGCCAGCAGCGCTAGACTAGCGGGAGGGCCTAAGACCCAGTACTTC
CDR3: CASSARLAGGPKTQYF

J: TRBJ2-1
V: TRBV7-2
size: -
D: -
DNA: TGTGCCAGCACCCAGTCGAGGGATGGGGAGCAGTTCTTC
CDR3: CASTQSRDGEQFF

J: TRBJ2-7
V: TRBV7-2
size: -
D: -
DNA: TGTGCCAGCAGCGCGGACTCAGCCTACGAGCAGTACTTC
CDR3: CASSADSAYEQYF

J: TRBJ2-2
V: TRBV9
size: -
D: -
DNA: TGTGCCAGCAGCCCCTCAGGGTCCGGGGAGCTGTTTTTT
CDR3: CASSPSGSGELFF

J: TRBJ2-1
V: TRBV13
size: -
D: -
DNA: TGTGCCAGCAGCCCTTTAGGCAGGGCTGGCAATGAGCAGTTCTTC
CDR3: CASSPLGRAGNEQFF

J: TRBJ2-3
V: TRBV2
size: few
D: -
DNA: TGTGCCAGCAGTGCGTCCAGGCTATGGACAGATACGCAGTATTTT
CDR3: CASSASRLWTDTQYF

J: TRBJ1-2
V: TRBV28
size: once
D: TRBD1
DNA: TGTGCCAGCAGTTTTTCCCTTCCGGGACAGGAAAACTATGGCTACACCTTC
CDR3: CASSFSLPGQENYGYTF

J: TRBJ2-7
V: TRBV7-2
size: -
D: TRBD2
DNA: TGTGCCAGCAGCGCTCGGACTAGCGGGAGGTTCGAGCAGTACTTC
CDR3: CASSARTSGRFEQYF

J: TRBJ1-2
V: TRBV7-9
size: -
D: -
DNA: TGTGCCAGCACCGGGCTAGAAGCTAACTATGGCTACACCTTC
CDR3: CASTGLEANYGYTF

J: TRBJ2-3
V: TRBV6-4
size: -
D: TRBD2
DNA: TGTGCCAGCAGTGCCTCGGGGGGGTCCGATACGCAGTATTTT
CDR3: CASSASGGSDTQYF

J: TRBJ2-1
V: TRBV5-1
size: once
D: TRBD2
DNA: TGCGCCAGCAGTCTTGGACTAGCGGGAGGGTGGAATGAGCAGTTCTTC
CDR3: CASSLGLAGGWNEQFF

J: TRBJ2-3
V: TRBV7-9
size: -
D: TRBD2
DNA: TGTGCCAGCAGCTTGTCTAGCGGGAGAACAGATACGCAGTATTTT
CDR3: CASSLSSGRTDTQYF

J: TRBJ2-7
V: TRBV7-8
size: -
D: TRBD1
DNA: TGTGCCAGCAGCTTAGACGGATGGCGGGCAGGGGGTACCTACGAGCAGTACTTC
CDR3: CASSLDGWRAGGTYEQYF

J: TRBJ1-2
V: TRBV4-3
size: medium-sized
D: -
DNA: TGCGCCAGCAGCCAGAACACAGGGCCCTATGGCTACACCTTC
CDR3: CASSQNTGPYGYTF

J: TRBJ2-7
V: TRBV28
size: -
D: TRBD2
DNA: TGTGCCAGCAGTTCCCTAGCGGGATCCCGGGAGCAGTACTTC
CDR3: CASSSLAGSREQYF

J: TRBJ2-5
V: TRBV7-2
size: -
D: -
DNA: TGTGCCAGCAGCTTGTGGAGGACCCAGTACTTC
CDR3: CASSLWRTQYF

J: TRBJ2-1
V: TRBV9
size: -
D: TRBD2
DNA: TGTGCCAGCAGCGCAGGACTAGCGGGAGAGAATGAGCAGTTCTTC
CDR3: CASSAGLAGENEQFF

J: TRBJ2-1
V: TRBV27
size: -
D: TRBD2
DNA: TGTGCCAGCAGTTTATCGGGGGGGAGCTCCTACAATGAGCAGTTCTTC
CDR3: CASSLSGGSSYNEQFF

J: TRBJ2-1
V: TRBV5-1
size: -
D: TRBD1
DNA: TGCGCCAGCAGCGGCCGGGACAGCTCCTACAATGAGCAGTTCTTC
CDR3: CASSGRDSSYNEQFF

J: TRBJ2-1
V: TRBV4-3
size: -
D: TRBD2
DNA: TGCGCCAGCAGCCAAGTGGGGCTAGCGGATCACAATGAGCAGTTCTTC
CDR3: CASSQVGLADHNEQFF